This TCR beta chain was sequenced in a study of spatial heterogeneity in lung cancer. At the level of the study: Each unique TCR and UMI combination was seen more than ten times on average in raw reads.

This clonotype is deemed medium-sized. CDR3 length: 13 residues. Germline V gene sequence: CDR1 MDHEN, CDR2 SYDVKM. Trimming took 6 bases from V and 9 from J, leaving 15 bases between them. Each TCR cDNA molecule carried a unique molecular identifier. TCRdb itself ran the 5' RACE reads through MiXCR, one entry per CDR3 protein. The sample lists 850 to 1,400 distinct CDR3 sequences; over 6% were seen once. Time point in this sample: sample taken at primary tumor resection. Unsorted tumor, nontumor lung tissue or cryopreserved PBMC supplied the whole RNA. The source was normal lung tissue next to the tumor, collected at surgery. This clonotype was obtained from a male donor with early-stage non-small cell lung cancer. V gene TRBV28 combines with J gene TRBJ2-1; D uncertain. CDR3 region: CASRGLDLSEQFF. The CDR3 DNA is TGTGCCAGCAGGGGGTTGGACCTAAGTGAGCAGTTCTTC.